The clone carrying this T cell receptor (beta chain) was picked up many times. What it binds is not known. The data originate from a study of CD8+CD57+ T cells in acquired aplastic anemia. Study results and caveats: With respect to CD8+ Simpson's diversity, patients and controls did not differ significantly. Patients and controls were found to share twenty-nine CD8+ CDR3 sequences.

According to the study, genomic DNA was the template for TCR beta VDJ and CDR3 profiling. MiXCR, applied by TCRdb to the reads, yields one record per CDR3 protein. The sample has some 220,000 distinct CDR3 sequences; 34% are singletons. Germline CDR1 reads SNHLY; CDR2 reads FYNNEI. CDR3 length equals 15 residues. Between the trimmed V and J ends, which lost 7 bases and 0 bases, there was a span of 13 bases. This sequence joins TRBV2 and TRBJ2-1; D uncertain. The clonotype originates from a human donor in good health, serving as a control. The specimen sequenced was sorted CD4+, CD8+, or CD8+CD57+ T cells (not recorded which) from PBMCs. CDR3 region: CASTALASSYNEQFF. CDR3 nucleotides: TGTGCCAGCACCGCGTTGGCGAGCTCCTACAATGAGCAGTTCTTC. Filled out from reference TRBV2 and TRBJ2-1, the complete variable domain reads EPEVTQTPSHQVTQMGQEVILRCVPISNHLYFYWYRQILGQKVEFLVSFYNNEISEKSEIFDDQFSVERPDGSNFTLKIRSTKLEDSAMYFCASTALASSYNEQFFGPGTRLTVL.